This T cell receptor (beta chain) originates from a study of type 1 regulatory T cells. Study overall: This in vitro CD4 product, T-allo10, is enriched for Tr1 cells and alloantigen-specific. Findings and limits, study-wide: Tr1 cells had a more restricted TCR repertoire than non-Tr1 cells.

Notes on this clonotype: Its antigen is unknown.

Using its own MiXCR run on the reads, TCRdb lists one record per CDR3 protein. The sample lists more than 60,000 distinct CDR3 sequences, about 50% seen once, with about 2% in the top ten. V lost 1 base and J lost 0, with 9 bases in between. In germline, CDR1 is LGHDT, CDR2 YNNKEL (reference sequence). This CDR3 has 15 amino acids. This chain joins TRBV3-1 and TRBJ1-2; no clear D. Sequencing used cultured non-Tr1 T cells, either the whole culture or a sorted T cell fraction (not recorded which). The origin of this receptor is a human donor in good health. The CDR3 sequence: CASSQARRANYGYTF. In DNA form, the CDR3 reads TGTGCCAGCAGCCAAGCACGGAGAGCTAACTATGGCTACACCTTC.